This TCR beta chain was retrieved from a study of T cell responses to AZD1222 COVID-19 vaccine. Second doses at about 4 or about 12 weeks were pooled. General study findings and limits: Along spike, vaccine-associated CD4 TCRs were found throughout, with dominance at 160-218 and 743-854. Baseline seropositives among AZD1222 recipients totaled only five to seven.

As to this clone: Its specificity is unknown.

Some clones are missing from TCRdb's copy, which holds only in-frame ones; the method was immunoSEQ multiplex PCR. The sample holds 90,000 to 150,000 clones; 70% to 90% are singletons and the top ten take about 2.9%. The V end lost 4 bases, the J end lost 3 bases, and 12 bases lay between the germline ends. This CDR3 comprises 14 residues. Germline CDR1 reads LGHDT; CDR2 reads YNNKEL (reference sequence). The chain is built from TRBV3-1 (or the pseudogene TRBV3-2) and TRBJ1-1, with D tentatively TRBD1 (6 bases). The clonotype originates from an adult who received the AZD1222 COVID-19 vaccine. The sequencing here drew on peripheral blood, taken 28 days after the second AZD1222 dose. DNA of the CDR3: TGTGCCAGCAGCCCCGACAGGACCCACACTGAAGCTTTCTTT. Protein sequence: CASSPDRTHTEAFF.